The clone carrying this T cell receptor beta chain was counted ten times or more. The data were obtained in a study of T cells in Graves' hyperthyroidism and ophthalmopathy. Ophthalmopathy patients all had a Clinical Activity Score of at least 3, a NOSPECS grade of at least 4 and disease under 3 months old. Losses at the gene ends were 7 bases for V and 5 bases for J; bases not matched to a gene: 9. The CDR3 is 15 amino acids. Amplified regions were TCR beta CDR3 sequences from RNA transcripts. Primed by the HTBI set, a first-round RT-PCR was run on the TCR CDR3. TCRdb fed the multiplex PCR reads into MiXCR, producing one record per CDR3 protein. The table shows around 520,000 distinct CDR3 sequences, with around a quarter occurring only once.

This chain connects TRBV12-3 or TRBV12-4 to TRBJ2-2, with 8 bases aligning to TRBD2. This clonotype originated in a woman in her 30s with Graves' ophthalmopathy. The sequencing input was blood. The DNA for the CDR3 is TGTGCCAGCATCTCCAGCGGGGGAGTAACCGGGGAGCTGTTTTTT. It translates to CASISSGGVTGELFF.